Listed below are T cell receptor beta chains from one sample, sequenced in a study of blood T cell repertoires in COVID-19. TCRdb's table, derived via immunoSEQ multiplex PCR, lists solely in-frame clones and lacks some. The data hold roughly 200,000 clones, with about 88% observed a single time. The specimen was peripheral blood. The receptors shown here come from a man aged 50 to 59 with COVID-19, enrolled during active disease. CDR3s include the opening cysteine and the closing phenylalanine or tryptophan. The order of the fields is clone size, J gene, D gene, V gene, CDR3 DNA, CDR3 protein. A D gene is named only where the DNA matches it firmly. Part of the rows lack a size; the others show once, few, many or a class for expanded clones.

size: NA; J: TRBJ2-7; D: TRBD1; V: TRBV14; DNA: TGTGCCAGCAGTGAGACCGGGACAGGGATCTACGAGCAGTACTTC; CDR3: CASSETGTGIYEQYF
size: once; J: TRBJ2-5; D: NA; V: TRBV30; DNA: TGTGCCTGGAGTACGGGGGAGACCCAGTACTTC; CDR3: CAWSTGETQYF
size: once; J: TRBJ1-1; D: TRBD1; V: TRBV7-3; DNA: TGTGCCAGCAGCTTTGACAGGGGCACTGAAGCTTTCTTT; CDR3: CASSFDRGTEAFF
size: NA; J: TRBJ2-1; D: TRBD1; V: TRBV12-3/TRBV12-4; DNA: TGTGCCAGCAGCCCACAGGGGGACAATGAGCAGTTCTTC; CDR3: CASSPQGDNEQFF
size: NA; J: TRBJ2-5; D: NA; V: TRBV18; DNA: TGTGCCAGCTCATCACAAGGGGGCCAAGAGACCCAGTACTTC; CDR3: CASSSQGGQETQYF
size: NA; J: TRBJ1-2; D: TRBD1; V: TRBV6-5; DNA: TGTGCCAGCAGGAAGGGACAGTCCAACTATGGCTACACCTTC; CDR3: CASRKGQSNYGYTF
size: NA; J: TRBJ2-7; D: TRBD1; V: TRBV5-1; DNA: TGCGCCAGCAGCTTGACAGGGGGCGCCTACTACGAGCAGTACTTC; CDR3: CASSLTGGAYYEQYF
size: once; J: TRBJ1-4; D: TRBD1; V: TRBV19; DNA: TGTGCCAGTAGTAGACAGGGGGATCGTGAAAAACTGTTTTTT; CDR3: CASSRQGDREKLFF
size: NA; J: TRBJ1-3; D: NA; V: TRBV5-8; DNA: TGTGCCAGCAGCTTGGGCACAGGATATGGAAACACCATATATTTT; CDR3: CASSLGTGYGNTIYF
size: NA; J: TRBJ1-2; D: NA; V: TRBV4-3; DNA: TGCGCCAGCAGCCAAGTGAGGGTCCCCACTCCCGCTTGCTATGGCTACACCTTC; CDR3: CASSQVRVPTPACYGYTF
size: once; J: TRBJ1-4; D: NA; V: TRBV19; DNA: TGTGCCAGTAGTATAGGAGGGGGGGCAACCGAAAAACTGTTTTTT; CDR3: CASSIGGGATEKLFF
size: once; J: TRBJ2-5; D: NA; V: TRBV24-1; DNA: TGTGCCACCAGTGATCCCTCGGCGGGTAACGAAGAGACCCAGTACTTC; CDR3: CATSDPSAGNEETQYF
size: NA; J: TRBJ2-5; D: TRBD2; V: TRBV5-1; DNA: TGCGCCAGCAGCCGGGGACTAGCGGGGATCCAAGAGACCCAGTACTTC; CDR3: CASSRGLAGIQETQYF
size: NA; J: TRBJ1-4; D: NA; V: TRBV7-9; DNA: TGTGCCAGCAGCTTAACGCGGGCGGTTTTTAATGAAAAACTGTTTTTT; CDR3: CASSLTRAVFNEKLFF
size: NA; J: TRBJ2-5; D: TRBD2; V: TRBV6-5; DNA: TGTGCCAGCGGCCTGGCCTGGGGGGGAGAGACCCAGTACTTC; CDR3: CASGLAWGGETQYF
size: NA; J: TRBJ1-2; D: NA; V: TRBV29-1; DNA: TGCAGCGTTGAAAGTCAGAACCTGAATGGCTACACCTTC; CDR3: CSVESQNLNGYTF
size: NA; J: TRBJ2-7; D: NA; V: TRBV7-2; DNA: TGTGCCAGCAGCTTAGCACAGGGAACCTACGAGCAGTACTTC; CDR3: CASSLAQGTYEQYF
size: NA; J: TRBJ2-3; D: TRBD2; V: TRBV14; DNA: TGTGCCAGCAGCCAAGATTTCGCCGGGACTAGCGGAACCACAGATACGCAGTATTTT; CDR3: CASSQDFAGTSGTTDTQYF
size: NA; J: TRBJ2-7; D: NA; V: TRBV4-3; DNA: TGCGCCAGCAGCCAGGGGGGGGCCGCCCCGGCCGAGCAGTACTTC; CDR3: CASSQGGAAPAEQYF
size: NA; J: TRBJ2-1; D: TRBD2; V: TRBV6-5; DNA: TGTGCCAGCAATCCGGGACTAGCGGTTCATGAGCAGTTCTTC; CDR3: CASNPGLAVHEQFF
size: NA; J: TRBJ1-2; D: TRBD1; V: TRBV9; DNA: TGTGCCAGCAGCGGCACAGGGGCATCTAACTATGGCTACACCTTC; CDR3: CASSGTGASNYGYTF
size: NA; J: TRBJ2-6; D: TRBD2; V: TRBV5-6; DNA: TGTGCCAGCAGCTTGGGACTAGCGGGAGCTTCTGGGGCCAACGTCCTGACTTTC; CDR3: CASSLGLAGASGANVLTF
size: NA; J: TRBJ2-7; D: NA; V: TRBV6-2/TRBV6-3; DNA: TGTGCCAGCAGTCACAACCGGGACAATTCCTACGAGCAGTACTTC; CDR3: CASSHNRDNSYEQYF
size: NA; J: TRBJ2-7; D: TRBD2; V: TRBV5-1; DNA: TGCGCCAGCAGCGCGGCGGGACTAGTAACCTACGAGCAGTACTTC; CDR3: CASSAAGLVTYEQYF
size: NA; J: TRBJ1-2; D: TRBD1; V: TRBV10-3; DNA: TGTGCCATCAGTGAGGCAGGGGGCGGCTATGGCTACACCTTC; CDR3: CAISEAGGGYGYTF
size: NA; J: TRBJ1-3; D: NA; V: TRBV3-1/TRBV3-2; DNA: TGTGCCAGCAGCCCCCGGGGTTCTGGCTCTGGAAACACCATATATTTT; CDR3: CASSPRGSGSGNTIYF
size: NA; J: TRBJ2-1; D: NA; V: TRBV18; DNA: TGTGCCAGCTCACCTCCCGGGAGTAGGGATGAGCAGTTCTTC; CDR3: CASSPPGSRDEQFF
size: NA; J: TRBJ1-5; D: TRBD1; V: TRBV30; DNA: TGTGCCTGGAGTGTGGGTACAGGGGGCGATCGGAGCAATCAGCCCCAGCATTTT; CDR3: CAWSVGTGGDRSNQPQHF
size: NA; J: TRBJ2-4; D: NA; V: TRBV7-9; DNA: TGTGCCAGCAGCTTAGCCACTAGGGCTAACATTCAGTACTTC; CDR3: CASSLATRANIQYF
size: NA; J: TRBJ2-7; D: TRBD2; V: TRBV14; DNA: TGTGCCAGCAGCCACACTAGCGGGAGACTGGCCGAGCAGTACTTC; CDR3: CASSHTSGRLAEQYF
size: NA; J: TRBJ2-3; D: NA; V: TRBV14; DNA: TGTGCCAGCAGCCAGAACCTGGGGGGGCCAGGAGATACGCAGTATTTT; CDR3: CASSQNLGGPGDTQYF